This TCR beta chain was obtained from a study of shared clonotypes between healthy human individuals. Positive CCR7 selection of CD45RO-negative cells yielded the naive CD8 cells, and terminally differentiated effector memory CD45RA+ cells were excluded. The repertoire was sequenced with immunoSEQ multiplex PCR; TCRdb's copy has only in-frame clones and lacks some. The sample lists 500,000 to 700,000 clones; 90% to 95% were seen once. This CDR3 has 14 amino acids. CDR1 is SGHDT and CDR2 is YYEEEE in the germline V gene. V shed 2 bases and J shed 4 bases, with 10 bases lying between them. What was sequenced was naive CD8+ T cells sorted from blood. The origin of this receptor is a woman in her twenties or thirties in good health. The chain is built from TRBV5-6 and TRBJ2-1; possibly TRBD1 or TRBD2 for D (5 bases each). The DNA for the CDR3 is TGTGCCAGCAGCTTCCTTGGGGGTTACAATGAGCAGTTCTTC. Translated: CASSFLGGYNEQFF.